This TCR beta chain is drawn from a study of metastatic and nonmetastatic thyroid tumors (dated by TCRdb to 2020 to 2021). Regarding the complete study: Repertoires were compared across peripheral blood and tumor or nodule tissue samples from malignant and benign thyroid patients.

No patient had received any treatment before thyroid surgery. Using T-cell receptor beta sequencing, the study looked back at clinical samples from patients collected from about 2011 to 2019. Library preparation used PCR. The sequencer listed for this sample is Illumina HiSeq 4000. The TCR beta-chain CDR3 region of each patient was profiled by high-throughput sequencing. The study's own analysis went as follows. The researchers built a classifier to tell apart papillary thyroid cancer patients with distant metastasis, based on CDR3 differences among clinicopathological groups. The Shannon index was used to assess repertoire diversity, and the Morisita-Horn index was used to assess tumor-blood repertoire similarity. In-frame beta chains were kept once TCRdb had trimmed the public reads at Q25 with fastp and called clones with MiXCR. Here the V and J calls rest on TCRdb's processing, not on the authors' analysis. In this sample the table shows over 20,000 clones, more than 10% of which occur a single time. About 6.2% of the sample belongs to the ten largest clones.

The CDR3 contains 14 residues, cysteine and phenylalanine counted. Only CDR3 DNA is held: 42 bases, read in frame from base 1. The germline V gene provides CDR1 SGHTS and CDR2 YDEGEE. At the junction V is shortened by 4 bases and J by 6 bases; bases outside the gene matches: 9. Study-wide findings and limitations: In both blood and tumor samples, malignant tumors were reported to have significantly higher TCR beta diversity than benign nodules.

This clone appeared once. What antigen it recognizes has not been identified. Per-nucleotide qualities are absent, and no much larger clonotype sits a single base away. Weak support is all one read offers. Specimen: blood. The TCR was taken from a male donor with papillary thyroid cancer or a benign thyroid nodule (not recorded which). Some clones in this sample may be carry-over from other donors' samples. In this chain, TRBV5-8 is recombined with TRBJ2-7, and TRBD2 matches 8 of the central bases. The bases read TGTGCCAGCAGCCCGGGGACTAGTCAACTCGAGCAGTACTTC. Its coded protein is CASSPGTSQLEQYF.